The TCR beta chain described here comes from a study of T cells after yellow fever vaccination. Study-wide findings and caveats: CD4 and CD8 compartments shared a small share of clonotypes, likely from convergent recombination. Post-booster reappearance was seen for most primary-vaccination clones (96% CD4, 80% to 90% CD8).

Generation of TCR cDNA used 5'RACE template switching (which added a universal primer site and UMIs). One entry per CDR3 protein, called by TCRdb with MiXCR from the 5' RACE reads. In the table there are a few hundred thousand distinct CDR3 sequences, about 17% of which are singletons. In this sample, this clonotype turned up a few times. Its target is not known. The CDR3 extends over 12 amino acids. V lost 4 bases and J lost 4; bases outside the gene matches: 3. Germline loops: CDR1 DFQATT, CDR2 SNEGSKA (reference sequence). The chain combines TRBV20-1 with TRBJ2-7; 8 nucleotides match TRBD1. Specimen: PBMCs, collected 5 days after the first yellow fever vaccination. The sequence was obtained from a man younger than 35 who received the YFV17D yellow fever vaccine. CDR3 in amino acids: CSATGQGYEQYF. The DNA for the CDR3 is TGCAGTGCTACCGGACAGGGATACGAGCAGTACTTC.